This T cell receptor (beta chain) was documented in a study of shared clonotypes between healthy human individuals. Study context: The cohort had two women and a few men, ages 18 to 49.

Broader study findings: A limitation of the genetic and exposure-history diversity represented arose from few donors.

Looked up from germline, CDR1 is SGHDN and CDR2 is FVKESK. The ends were cut back, 6 bases at V and 0 bases at J, with 24 bases in the middle. The CDR3 runs to 19 residues. This clone was seen just once. The antigen is not known. The authors divided CD4+ cells into CD45RA+ naive and CD45RA-negative memory subsets. The authors loaded roughly 200 ng DNA, about 30,000 T cell genomes, into sorted-subset replicate PCRs. TCRdb's table, derived via immunoSEQ multiplex PCR, lists solely in-frame clones and lacks some. The sample lists approximately 2,000,000 clones, around 90% occurring once. Specimen: naive CD4+ T cells from PBMCs. Subset indicated: CD45RA+ positively selected. The rearrangement links TRBV14 to TRBJ2-1, with D maybe TRBD1 (6 bases). This TCR was sampled from a man younger than 35 in good health. Some clones in this sample may be carry-over from other donors' samples. CDR3 sequence: CASSPSPRGLPSSYNEQFF. DNA of the CDR3: TGTGCCAGCAGTCCAAGTCCCAGGGGCCTTCCGAGCTCCTACAATGAGCAGTTCTTC.